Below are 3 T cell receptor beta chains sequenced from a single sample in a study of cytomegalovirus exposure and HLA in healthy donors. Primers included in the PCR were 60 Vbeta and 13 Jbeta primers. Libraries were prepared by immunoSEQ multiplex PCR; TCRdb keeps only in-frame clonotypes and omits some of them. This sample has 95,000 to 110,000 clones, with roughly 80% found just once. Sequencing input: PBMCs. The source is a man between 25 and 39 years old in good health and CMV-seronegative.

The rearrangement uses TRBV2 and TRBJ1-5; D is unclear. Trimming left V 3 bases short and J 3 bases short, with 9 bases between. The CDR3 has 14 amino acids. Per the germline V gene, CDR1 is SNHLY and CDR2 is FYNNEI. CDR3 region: CASSDYRSNQPQHF. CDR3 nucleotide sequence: TGTGCCAGCAGTGATTACAGATCCAATCAGCCCCAGCATTTT.

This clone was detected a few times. The CDR3 DNA reads TGTGCCACCAGCGGGGGGGTTGGCACCGGGGAGCTGTTTTTT. Translated: CATSGGVGTGELFF. The chain carries TRBV6-1 and TRBJ2-2; 10 nucleotides agree with TRBD2. Looked up from germline, CDR1 is MNHNS and CDR2 is SASEGT. This CDR3 contains 14 residues. Trimming cost V 10 bases and J 4 bases; bases outside gene matches: 6.

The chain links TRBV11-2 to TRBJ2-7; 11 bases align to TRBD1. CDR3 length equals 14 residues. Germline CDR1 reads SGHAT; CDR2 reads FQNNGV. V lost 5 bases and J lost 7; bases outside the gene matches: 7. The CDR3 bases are TGTGCCAGCAGCCCTGGACAGGGGGCGCGAGAGCAGTACTTC. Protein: CASSPGQGAREQYF.